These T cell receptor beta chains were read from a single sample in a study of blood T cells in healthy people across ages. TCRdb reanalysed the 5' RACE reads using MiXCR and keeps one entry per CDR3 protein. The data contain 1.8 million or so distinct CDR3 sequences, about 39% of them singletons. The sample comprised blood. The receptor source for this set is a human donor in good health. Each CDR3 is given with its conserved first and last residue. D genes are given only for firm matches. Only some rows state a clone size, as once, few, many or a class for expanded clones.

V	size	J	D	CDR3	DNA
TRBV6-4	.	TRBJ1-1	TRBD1	CASRTGATEAFF	TGTGCCAGCCGGACAGGGGCGACTGAAGCTTTCTTT
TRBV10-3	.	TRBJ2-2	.	CAISESGPPGNTGELFF	TGTGCCATCAGTGAGTCGGGACCGCCCGGGAACACCGGGGAGCTGTTTTTT
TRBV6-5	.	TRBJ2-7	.	CASSYMRAPYEQYF	TGTGCCAGCAGTTATATGAGGGCGCCCTACGAGCAGTACTTC
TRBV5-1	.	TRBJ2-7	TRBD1	CASSLGITGAPSYEQYF	TGCGCCAGCAGCTTGGGAATCACAGGGGCCCCCTCCTACGAGCAGTACTTC
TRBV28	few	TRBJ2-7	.	CASSPLSREQYF	TGTGCCAGCAGTCCCCTCAGCCGCGAGCAGTACTTC
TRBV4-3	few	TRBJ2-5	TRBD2	CASSQDVAGNFRETQYF	TGCGCCAGCAGCCAAGATGTAGCGGGGAATTTTCGGGAGACCCAGTACTTC
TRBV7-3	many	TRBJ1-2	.	CASSQTGIPNYGYTF	TGTGCCAGCAGCCAAACAGGGATCCCTAACTATGGCTACACCTTC
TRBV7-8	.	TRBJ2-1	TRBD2	CASSVTRLAGTYNEQFF	TGTGCCAGCAGCGTAACTCGACTAGCGGGGACCTACAATGAGCAGTTCTTC
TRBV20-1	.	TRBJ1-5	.	CSARDRLLGNQPQHF	TGCAGTGCTCGAGACAGGCTTCTGGGCAATCAGCCCCAGCATTTT
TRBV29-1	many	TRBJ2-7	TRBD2	CSVEDVAPGLASYEQYF	TGCAGCGTTGAAGATGTCGCGCCGGGACTAGCATCCTACGAGCAGTACTTC
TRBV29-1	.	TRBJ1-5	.	CSVGPTFNQPQHF	TGCAGCGTTGGTCCGACCTTCAATCAGCCCCAGCATTTT
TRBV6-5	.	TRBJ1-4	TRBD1	CASSYGTARMDEKLFF	TGTGCCAGCAGTTACGGGACAGCCCGAATGGATGAAAAACTGTTTTTT
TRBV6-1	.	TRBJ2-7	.	CASSEVALNGVYEQYF	TGTGCCAGCAGTGAAGTAGCCCTAAATGGGGTATACGAGCAGTACTTC